What follows are 17 T cell receptor beta chains derived from one specimen sequenced in a study of control samples from healthy donors and cancer patients. Generated by immunoSEQ multiplex PCR, the TCRdb table keeps only in-frame clones and is missing some. The table records around 90,000 clones, more than 75% of them present only once. Material for sequencing was blood. These receptor sequences come from a middle-aged woman in good health.

CDR3 sequence reads: CASSFGRELVGSDTQYF. The DNA for the CDR3 is TGTGCCAGCAGCTTCGGTCGGGAGCTAGTCGGGTCAGATACGCAGTATTTT. The chain has TRBV5-5 and TRBJ2-3; possibly TRBD2 for D (6 bases). Trimming cost V 2 bases and J 4 bases, with 20 bases left between them. Germline CDR1 and CDR2: SGHKS and YYEKEE (reference sequence). The CDR3 extends over 17 amino acids.

This rearrangement joins TRBV6-5 to TRBJ1-1; D is unclear. CDR1 and CDR2 from the germline V gene are MNHEY and SVGAGI. Trimming removed 7 bases at V and 0 bases at J, with 12 bases between. There are 14 residues in the CDR3. DNA of the CDR3: TGTGCCAGCAAGGTGGGCACGATGAACACTGAAGCTTTCTTT. It translates to CASKVGTMNTEAFF.

The chain carries TRBV4-1 and TRBJ2-3, with 7 bases that match TRBD2. V trimming: 3 bases; J trimming: 1 base; junction bases outside the gene matches: 10. The CDR3 sequence is 17 residues long. Germline V CDR1 and CDR2: MGHRA, YSYEKL. The CDR3 here is CASSHGSASGGTDTQYF. In nucleotides, the CDR3 is TGCGCCAGCAGCCACGGATCGGCTAGCGGCGGCACAGATACGCAGTATTTT.

This clone showed up just once. The rearrangement joins TRBV9 to TRBJ2-7; 9 bases align to TRBD2. Unmatched junction bases numbered 8, after V lost 0 bases and J lost 7 bases. The germline V gene has CDR1 SGDLS and CDR2 YYNGEE. This CDR3 has 15 residues. In DNA form, the CDR3 reads TGTGCCAGCAGCGTAGGGCCGCGAACTAGCGGGGAGCAGTACTTC. It specifies CASSVGPRTSGEQYF.

V is TRBV4-3 and J is TRBJ1-2, with a tentative D call TRBD1 (5 bases). Germline V gene data show CDR1 as LGHNA and CDR2 as YSLEER. Trimming cost V 4 bases and J 4 bases, with 16 bases left between them. CDR3 length equals 15 residues. The CDR3 nucleotides read TGCGCCAGCAGCCGAGACAGTTTCGGGGCCTATGGCTACACCTTC. It encodes CASSRDSFGAYGYTF.

The chain uses TRBV12-5 and TRBJ1-5; D is unresolved. Germline values: CDR1 LGHNT, CDR2 FRNRAP. The V and J ends lost 8 bases and 1 base respectively, with 12 bases between them. This CDR3 has 14 amino acids. The CDR3 loop is CASLAEASNQPQHF. CDR3 nucleotides: TGTGCTAGTCTGGCCGAGGCAAGCAATCAGCCCCAGCATTTT.

This chain links TRBV2 with TRBJ1-2; D remains ambiguous. V gave up 8 bases and J gave up 0 bases, with 19 bases separating them. The V gene's germline CDR1 is SNHLY and CDR2 FYNNEI. The CDR3 spans 16 residues. CDR3 residues: CASGEGMTGANYGYTF. The CDR3 DNA reads TGTGCCAGCGGCGAAGGGATGACGGGTGCTAACTATGGCTACACCTTC.

Relative to its sample, this clone is medium-sized. V is TRBV19 and J is TRBJ1-2; no reliable D call. Trimming shortened V by 3 bases and J by 4 bases, and 6 bases separated the two germline ends. Germline-derived CDR1 and CDR2 are LNHDA and SQIVND (reference sequence). CDR3 length: 12 amino acids. As DNA, the CDR3 is TGTGCCAGTAGTATTAAGGGCTATGGCTACACCTTC. As protein: CASSIKGYGYTF.

The CDR3 DNA sequence: TGTGCCAGCAGTGAAGCGGTTGACAGGATCTATGGCTACACCTTC. It yields the protein CASSEAVDRIYGYTF. The rearrangement uses TRBV6-1 and TRBJ1-2; tentatively, D is TRBD1 (6 bases). This CDR3 has 15 residues. CDR1 MNHNS and CDR2 SASEGT come from the germline V gene. Trimming took off 0 bases at V and 4 bases at J, with 12 bases between the two ends.

This clone has more than one count but fewer than ten. The chain combines TRBV12-3 or TRBV12-4 with TRBJ1-4, with 9 bases that match TRBD1. V was clipped by 7 bases and J by 7 bases; unmatched bases: 4. CDR3 length: 13 amino acids. Here the CDR3 DNA reads TGTGCCAGCATCCCGGGACAGGGTGAAAAACTGTTTTTT. The encoded protein is CASIPGQGEKLFF.

This clone was seen a few times. V usage is TRBV5-6 and J usage is TRBJ2-5; perhaps TRBD2 as D (6 bases). From germline, CDR1 is SGHDT and CDR2 YYEEEE. The V gene lost 3 bases and the J gene lost 4 bases, with 19 bases spanning the gap. The CDR3 covers 16 residues. The CDR3 sequence: CASSSKLSGPAETQYF. The CDR3 coding sequence is TGTGCCAGCAGCTCTAAACTTAGCGGCCCCGCAGAGACCCAGTACTTC.

The genes are TRBV9 and TRBJ2-7, with D perhaps TRBD1 (6 bases). Trimming removed 4 bases from V and 7 bases from J, with 12 bases in between. Germline assignment: CDR1 SGDLS and CDR2 YYNGEE. The CDR3 extends over 12 amino acids. In DNA form, the CDR3 reads TGTGCCAGCAGCCCCCGGGACAAAGAGCAGTACTTC. Protein product: CASSPRDKEQYF. The whole variable domain, filled in from reference TRBV9 and TRBJ2-7, reads DSGVTQTPKHLITATGQRVTLRCSPRSGDLSVYWYQQSLDQGLQFLIQYYNGEERAKGNILERFSAQQFPDLHSELNLSSLELGDSALYFCASSPRDKEQYFGPGTRLTVT.

The chain combines TRBV15 with TRBJ1-2, with 7 bases matching TRBD1. Germline-derived CDR1 and CDR2 are LNHNV and YYDKDF (reference sequence). This CDR3 comprises 14 residues. Trimming at V came to 5 bases and at J to 7 bases, leaving 10 bases not matched to a gene. CDR3 sequence reads: CATSGTTGDAGYTF. The CDR3 DNA follows: TGTGCCACCAGCGGGACCACAGGGGACGCTGGCTACACCTTC. Looking up the rest from reference TRBV15 and TRBJ1-2 gives the full variable domain: DAMVIQNPRYQVTQFGKPVTLSCSQTLNHNVMYWYQQKSSQAPKLLFHYYDKDFNNEADTPDNFQSRRPNTSFCFLDIRSPGLGDTAMYLCATSGTTGDAGYTFGSGTRLTVV.

The genes are TRBV6-2 or TRBV6-3 and TRBJ2-7; TRBD1 matches at 9 bases. J was trimmed by 6 bases and V by 4 bases; bases with no gene match: 10. The germline V gene has CDR1 MNHEY and CDR2 SVGEGT. The CDR3 contains 15 residues. The CDR3 loop reads CASSSPGQGAAEQYF. The CDR3 bases are TGTGCCAGCAGTTCTCCGGGACAGGGTGCTGCCGAGCAGTACTTC.

Concerning this clone itself: The sample has other DNA sequences that encode this CDR3 too. The chain couples TRBV30 to TRBJ1-5; D might be TRBD1 (5 bases). Trimming left V 5 bases short and J 1 base short, with 9 bases between. The germline CDR1 and CDR2 sequences are GTSNPN and SVGIG (reference sequence). This CDR3 contains 13 residues. Here the CDR3 DNA reads TGTGCCTGGTCTGAGGGGAGCAATCAGCCCCAGCATTTT. This encodes CAWSEGSNQPQHF.

The V gene is TRBV3-1 (or the pseudogene TRBV3-2), the J gene TRBJ2-1; 10 positions agree with TRBD2. Germline V gene data show CDR1 as LGHDT and CDR2 as YNNKEL (reference sequence). The length of the CDR3 is 15 residues. Losses at the gene ends were 6 bases for V and 4 bases for J; bases not matched to a gene: 6. The CDR3 nucleotides read TGTGCCAGCAGAAATAGCGGGGGGTTTTACAATGAGCAGTTCTTC. Translation gives CASRNSGGFYNEQFF.

The V call is TRBV5-6, the J call TRBJ2-7; 7 nucleotides agree with TRBD2. The CDR3 is 15 amino acids. J lost 5 bases, V lost 3 bases, and 11 bases had no gene match. CDR1 is SGHDT, CDR2 YYEEEE, per germline. The CDR3 DNA follows: TGTGCCAGCAGCTACCTACCCCAAGGGAGGGACGAGCAGTACTTC. Protein: CASSYLPQGRDEQYF.